Presented here are 31 T cell receptor beta chains from one specimen sequenced in a study of technical replicates of blood from a few donors. The table came from immunoSEQ multiplex PCR; TCRdb's copy has only in-frame clones and leaves some out. The sample has under 75,000 clones; approximately 93% are singletons. Sequencing used T cells isolated from PBMCs. These TCRs come from a human donor in good health.

This clone was seen only a few times. The V call is TRBV7-3, the J call TRBJ2-7, with TRBD1 matching 8 bases. The length of the CDR3 is 16 residues. V dropped 2 bases and J dropped 5; count of bases not matched to a gene: 11. From germline, CDR1 is SGHTA and CDR2 FQGTGA. The CDR3: CASSLDPGQGRDEQYF. In DNA form, the CDR3 reads TGTGCCAGCAGCTTAGATCCCGGACAGGGAAGGGACGAGCAGTACTTC.

The chain uses TRBV6-5 and TRBJ2-7; the match to TRBD2 covers 8 bases. Trimming took 2 bases from V and 4 from J; bases not matched to a gene: 7. CDR1 and CDR2 from the germline V gene are MNHEY and SVGAGI. The CDR3 contains 15 residues. DNA for the CDR3: TGTGCCAGCAGTTACGACGGGACTAGTAAGTACGAGCAGTACTTC. Its protein product is CASSYDGTSKYEQYF.

The V and J genes are TRBV19 and TRBJ2-7, with TRBD1 identical over 10 bases. The CDR3 is 21 amino acids. Germline lookup yields CDR1 LNHDA and CDR2 SQIVND (reference sequence). Trimming at V came to 5 bases and at J to 6 bases, leaving 28 bases not matched to a gene. CDR3 coding DNA: TGTGCCAGTAGTCCTCGGACAGGGGGAACGAGCGGGACTCCAGACCCAAGCGAGCAGTACTTC. Amino acids: CASSPRTGGTSGTPDPSEQYF.

The chain couples TRBV5-6 to TRBJ2-7; D gene ambiguous. V lost 0 bases and J lost 3, with 19 bases in between. The CDR3 runs 17 residues. Germline CDR1 reads SGHDT; CDR2 reads YYEEEE. The CDR3 spells CASSLAASAVPFYEQYF. DNA of the CDR3: TGTGCCAGCAGCTTGGCCGCCTCCGCGGTCCCTTTCTACGAGCAGTACTTC.

V and J are TRBV7-6 and TRBJ1-2, with 8 bases matching TRBD1. CDR1 is SGHVS and CDR2 is FNYEAQ in the germline V gene. CDR3 length: 13 residues. With V trimmed by 5 bases and J by 7 bases, 6 bases remained unmatched. CDR3 amino acids: CASSNQGARGYTF. In DNA, the CDR3 is TGTGCCAGCAGCAATCAGGGGGCCCGTGGCTACACCTTC.

The chain links TRBV27 to TRBJ1-2; no firm D call. CDR1 and CDR2 from the germline V gene are MNHEY and SMNVEV (reference sequence). V lost 5 bases, J lost 4 bases, and 11 bases lay in between. The length of the CDR3 is 13 residues. CDR3 sequence: CASSPLSVYGYTF. The DNA for the CDR3 is TGTGCCAGCAGTCCACTCTCGGTCTATGGCTACACCTTC.

CDR3 in amino acids: CASRRGVLLDTQYF. The CDR3 DNA reads as TGTGCCAGTAGACGGGGGGTTCTGTTAGATACGCAGTATTTT. The gene calls are TRBV19 and TRBJ2-3, with 7 bases fitting TRBD2. The trim removed 6 bases at V and 5 bases at J, leaving 8 bases unmatched. CDR3 length equals 14 residues. Per germline, CDR1 LNHDA and CDR2 SQIVND (reference sequence).

The chain couples TRBV6-1 to TRBJ2-5; D is perhaps TRBD2 (6 bases). The V and J ends lost 10 bases and 4 bases respectively, with 19 bases between them. The CDR3 contains 14 residues. CDR1 and CDR2 from the germline V gene are MNHNS and SASEGT. In DNA form, the CDR3 reads TGTGCCATCTCTGGGGCGGGATGGGGAGAGACCCAGTACTTC. Encoded protein: CAISGAGWGETQYF.

Points on this clone: One end of the junction is discordant with germline, which a read error may explain. This chain links TRBV10-3 with TRBJ2-3, with D tentatively TRBD2 (6 bases). The CDR3 runs to 13 residues. CDR1 is ENHRY, CDR2 SYGVKD, per germline. The CDR3 sequence is CAISETETPGVNF. The CDR3, as DNA: TGTGCCATCAGTGAGACAGAAACACCGGGAGTGAATTTT.

V usage is TRBV6-1 and J usage is TRBJ2-1, with TRBD1 as a possible D gene (6 bases). V dropped 3 bases and J dropped 4 bases, with 10 bases sitting between them. Germline V CDR1 and CDR2: MNHNS, SASEGT. The CDR3 totals 14 residues. CDR3 sequence (DNA): TGTGCCAGCAGTGACGGACAGTCGTACAATGAGCAGTTCTTC. It translates to CASSDGQSYNEQFF.

The V gene is TRBV21-1, the J gene TRBJ2-1; the table's D call, TRBD2, was not checked against the DNA. TRBV21-1 is flagged as a pseudogene. The CDR3 covers 14 residues. The chain's CDR3 is CASTGTSLSCEQFF. The CDR3 DNA reads TGTGCCAGTACCGGGACTAGTTTGAGTTGTGAGCAGTTCTTC.

The chain carries TRBV6-1 and TRBJ2-3; possible D gene TRBD1, 6 bases. V was clipped by 7 bases and J by 3 bases, with 11 bases between them. CDR1 and CDR2 from the germline V gene are MNHNS and SASEGT. The CDR3 runs 13 residues. CDR3 in DNA: TGTGCCAGCATTCGGACAGAGACAGATACGCAGTATTTT. It is translated as CASIRTETDTQYF.

The chain links TRBV2 to TRBJ2-7, with D unclear. Germline V gene sequence: CDR1 SNHLY, CDR2 FYNNEI. This CDR3 region has 12 residues. V was cut by 10 bases and J by 1 base, with 11 bases left in between. The DNA for the CDR3 is TGTGCCACATCGGGTGGATCCTACGAGCAGTACTTC. Amino acids: CATSGGSYEQYF.

The chain recombines TRBV2 with TRBJ2-2, with 7 bases identical to TRBD2. Germline V lookup: CDR1 SNHLY, CDR2 FYNNEI. With 8 bases clipped from V and 5 bases from J, the junction kept 11 bases outside the gene matches. The CDR3 extends over 15 amino acids. CDR3 residues: CASEEEVSGTGELFF. CDR3 sequence (DNA): TGTGCCAGCGAGGAGGAAGTTAGCGGGACCGGGGAGCTGTTTTTT.

The gene calls are TRBV27 and TRBJ2-7; 9 bases line up with TRBD1. The germline V gene encodes CDR1 MNHEY and CDR2 SMNVEV (reference sequence). The CDR3 has 15 amino acids. V shed 6 bases and J 5 bases; nucleotides not matched to a gene: 11. This CDR3 is CASRSVGTGFDEQYF. In DNA form, the CDR3 reads TGTGCCAGCAGATCGGTGGGGACAGGGTTTGACGAGCAGTACTTC.

The chain carries TRBV6-5 and TRBJ2-7; D remains unclear. The V gene's germline CDR1 is MNHEY and CDR2 SVGAGI. Trimming removed 9 bases from V and 1 base from J, with 13 bases in between. The CDR3 length is 13 residues. The CDR3 loop is CASVGGGSYEQYF. The CDR3 coding sequence is TGTGCCAGTGTTGGCGGCGGATCCTACGAGCAGTACTTC.

Here the CDR3 DNA reads TGTGCCAGCAGCGGCAGCGGGAGCCGCAATGAGCAGTTCTTC. Translating it yields CASSGSGSRNEQFF. This sequence joins TRBV9 and TRBJ2-1; 8 positions agree with TRBD2. V lost 3 bases, J lost 6 bases, and 5 bases stayed unmatched. The CDR3 contains 14 residues. The V gene's germline CDR1 is SGDLS and CDR2 YYNGEE.

The chain combines TRBV5-4 with TRBJ2-2, with D possibly TRBD2 on 7 matching bases. The germline V and J ends were trimmed by 4 bases and 4 bases, with 20 bases remaining between them. Germline CDR1 and CDR2: SGHNT and YYREEE (reference sequence). This CDR3 spans 17 amino acids. CDR3 DNA sequence: TGTGCCAGCAGCCTAGACCCGAACGCGGGGGCCACCGGGGAGCTGTTTTTT. Translating gives CASSLDPNAGATGELFF.

The J gene is TRBJ2-1, the V gene TRBV11-2, with 12 bases identical to TRBD2. V dropped 5 bases and J dropped 9; count of bases not matched to a gene: 5. Germline loops: CDR1 SGHAT, CDR2 FQNNGV. The CDR3 sequence is 14 residues long. CDR3 DNA sequence: TGTGCCAGCAGCGGACTAGCGGGGTTTGGTGAGCAGTTCTTC. Translation gives CASSGLAGFGEQFF. The variable domain in full, completed from reference TRBV11-2 and TRBJ2-1, reads EAGVAQSPRYKIIEKRQSVAFWCNPISGHATLYWYQQILGQGPKLLIQFQNNGVVDDSQLPKDRFSAERLKGVDSTLKIQPAKLEDSAVYLCASSGLAGFGEQFFGPGTRLTVL.

This chain links TRBV4-1 with TRBJ2-1, with 10 bases that match TRBD1. The CDR3 has 15 residues. Looked up from germline, CDR1 is MGHRA and CDR2 is YSYEKL. The V and J ends lost 5 bases and 5 bases, in that order; junction bases with no gene match: 6. The CDR3 loop is CASSWTGGSHNEQFF. CDR3 nucleotide sequence: TGCGCCAGCAGCTGGACAGGGGGATCCCACAATGAGCAGTTCTTC.

The V gene is TRBV25-1, the J gene TRBJ2-1; 7 bases match TRBD1. There are 14 residues in the CDR3. Germline assignment: CDR1 MGHDK and CDR2 SYGVNS. V lost 7 bases and J lost 0; bases outside the gene matches: 3. CDR3 DNA: TGTGCCAGCAAATCAGGGGGCTCCTACAATGAGCAGTTCTTC. Translation: CASKSGGSYNEQFF.

This chain uses TRBV7-9 with TRBJ2-5, with D perhaps TRBD1 (6 bases). From germline, CDR1 is SEHNR and CDR2 FQNEAQ (reference sequence). Trimming cost V 5 bases and J 3 bases, with 13 bases left between them. CDR3 length: 14 residues. CDR3 loop: CASSPWTEKETQYF. CDR3 in DNA: TGTGCCAGCAGCCCATGGACAGAAAAAGAGACCCAGTACTTC.

The chain is built from TRBV9 and TRBJ2-1, with 10 nucleotides matching TRBD2. The CDR3 has 16 amino acids. The V segment lost 1 base and the J segment 3 bases; nucleotides outside the gene matches: 4. Germline V lookup: CDR1 SGDLS, CDR2 YYNGEE. In DNA form, the CDR3 reads TGTGCCAGCAGCGTAAATGGACTAGCGGTCTACAATGAGCAGTTCTTC. It encodes CASSVNGLAVYNEQFF.

This chain joins TRBV18 and TRBJ2-7; 11 bases line up with TRBD2. V lost 4 bases and J lost 6; bases outside the gene matches: 5. From germline, CDR1 is KGHSH and CDR2 LQKENI. This CDR3 contains 14 residues. CDR3 DNA: TGTGCCAGCTCACTAGCGGGAGGGCCCAGCGAGCAGTACTTC. Residues: CASSLAGGPSEQYF. The full variable domain, completed using reference TRBV18 and TRBJ2-7, is NAGVMQNPRHLVRRRGQEARLRCSPMKGHSHVYWYRQLPEEGLKFMVYLQKENIIDESGMPKERFSAEFPKEGPSILRIQQVVRGDSAAYFCASSLAGGPSEQYFGPGTRLTVT.

A remark on this clone: One junction end disagrees with the germline gene, perhaps due to a read error. Different DNA sequences within this sample yield the same CDR3. The gene calls are TRBV11-3 and TRBJ2-7, with 7 bases aligning to TRBD1. Per the germline V gene, CDR1 is SGHNT and CDR2 is YENEEA. The CDR3 spans 14 residues. The DNA of the CDR3 is TGTGCCAGCAGCTCGAGACAGGGAATTTACGAGCAGTATTTC. Translating gives CASSSRQGIYEQYF.

This sequence joins TRBV6-5 and TRBJ2-1; D is unclear. Trimming shortened V by 7 bases and J by 7 bases, and 20 bases separated the two germline ends. This CDR3 has 15 amino acids. CDR1 is MNHEY, CDR2 SVGAGI, per germline. The CDR3 nucleotides read TGTGCCAGCACCACTAATCAGCCCCGCGCGAATGAGCAGTTCTTC. Protein product: CASTTNQPRANEQFF.

The rearrangement uses TRBV27 and TRBJ2-7; possibly TRBD2 for D (5 bases). The CDR3 covers 13 residues. Germline-derived CDR1 and CDR2 are MNHEY and SMNVEV (reference sequence). V dropped 3 bases and J dropped 3 bases, with 9 bases sitting between them. CDR3 in DNA: TGTGCCAGCAGTTTTTCGGCGGGCTACGAGCAGTACTTC. Protein sequence: CASSFSAGYEQYF.

A single count supports this clone. V usage is TRBV14 and J usage is TRBJ2-1; 15 bases fit TRBD2. This CDR3 is 17 amino acids long. Germline CDR1 SGHDN, CDR2 FVKESK. V was clipped by 1 base and J by 15 bases; unmatched bases: 13. The DNA of the CDR3 is TGTGCCAGCAGCCAAGTAACTCTAGGACTAGCGGGAGGGATACCGTTCTTC. Residues: CASSQVTLGLAGGIPFF.

V is TRBV28 and J is TRBJ1-2; TRBD1 aligns across 10 bases. Trimming took 2 bases from V and 7 from J; bases not matched to a gene: 4. The CDR3 consists of 14 residues. Germline CDR1 reads MDHEN; CDR2 reads SYDVKM. CDR3 sequence: CASSLGTGEGGYTF. CDR3 coding DNA: TGTGCCAGCAGTTTAGGGACAGGGGAGGGTGGCTACACCTTC.

This clone was detected only a few times. The chain joins TRBV19 to TRBJ1-1; D unresolved. The germline gives CDR1 LNHDA, CDR2 SQIVND (reference sequence). Trimming pared 5 bases from V and 1 base from J, leaving 8 bases between. This CDR3 has 13 residues. The CDR3 protein is CASSPNKNTEAFF. In DNA form, the CDR3 reads TGTGCCAGTAGTCCCAACAAGAACACTGAAGCTTTCTTT.

The chain has TRBV2 and TRBJ2-3; a possible D gene is TRBD1 (5 bases). Germline V gene sequence: CDR1 SNHLY, CDR2 FYNNEI. Trimming removed 6 bases at V and 0 bases at J, with 10 bases between. The CDR3 runs 14 residues. CDR3 region: CASRATESTDTQYF. CDR3 nucleotides: TGTGCCAGCAGAGCGACAGAAAGCACAGATACGCAGTATTTT.